What follows describes a single T cell receptor beta chain. The sample is drawn from a study of blood T cell repertoires in COVID-19. Study-wide background: Nucleic acid was either cDNA or gDNA, and it came from T cells, B-cell-depleted T cells, or PBMCs.

The V and J ends lost 6 bases and 5 bases, in that order; junction bases with no gene match: 12. The germline CDR1 and CDR2 sequences are MNHEY and SVGAGI. The CDR3 consists of 15 residues. Study processing details: Estimates of nucleated cell counts were drawn from the amplification of reference gene primers. Data came from immunoSEQ multiplex PCR; TCRdb stores just in-frame clones and leaves some out. That table is the source of V, J and clone size, and D and trimming were worked out from the DNA. The table lists some 150,000 clones, around nine tenths of them singletons. The receptor comes from a woman in her fifties or sixties with active or convalescent COVID-19. Sequenced sample: peripheral blood. The rearrangement joins TRBV6-5 to TRBJ1-2, with 7 bases that match TRBD1. CDR3 bases: TGTGCCAGCAGCTACCGGGACAGCGGATCTTATGGCTACACCTTC. This translates into CASSYRDSGSYGYTF.